This TCR beta chain is drawn from a study of blood T cells in healthy people across ages. There were at least 6 micrograms of total RNA extracted from every sample. This clonotype was recorded once. Antigen unknown. Trimming took off 6 bases at V and 7 bases at J, with 19 bases between the two ends. The germline CDR1 and CDR2 sequences are MNHEY and SVGAGI. This CDR3 contains 14 residues. A second PCR, run for 7 to 11 cycles, used a sample-barcoded 5' primer plus a J-beta primer mix. TCRdb reprocessed the 5' RACE reads via MiXCR and lists one record per CDR3 protein. The sample lists about 1 million distinct CDR3 sequences, 45% occurring once. Regarding the study as a whole: What prevented conclusive comparison of naive and antigen-experienced cells was that PBMCs were unsorted. Aged donors had fewer naive CD4+ cells and lower diversity than long-lived donors.

The sequenced material came from blood. The sequence derives from a woman in her sixties in good health. The chain has TRBV6-5 and TRBJ2-7, with TRBD2 as a possible D gene (5 bases). The CDR3 reads CASSRSPRENEQYF. CDR3 bases: TGTGCCAGCAGCCGTAGCCCGAGGGAGAATGAGCAGTACTTC.